The 15 T cell receptor beta chains below all came from one sample that was sequenced in a study of regulatory T cells in long-lasting Graves disease. The time point is: newly diagnosed GD, antithyroid drugs for less than 3 months. Extracted PBMC RNA gave rise to the TCR library. Library construction for TCR beta used iRepertoire HTBI primers and Arm-PCR of CDR3 regions. MiXCR, applied by TCRdb to the multiplex PCR reads, yields one record per CDR3 protein. The sample lists hundreds of thousands of distinct CDR3 sequences, approximately 15% occurring once. The data were also submitted as part of a second study, on T cells in Graves' hyperthyroidism and ophthalmopathy.

The starting material was peripheral blood mononuclear cells (PBMCs), obtained at new diagnosis, from a patient treated with antithyroid drugs. All receptors derive from a man under 40 with Graves disease.

This clonotype was observed many times. The J gene is TRBJ2-3, the V gene TRBV12-3 or TRBV12-4; TRBD2 matches 9 bases. The CDR3 totals 19 residues. The trim removed 5 bases at V and 3 bases at J, leaving 18 bases unmatched. The CDR3 protein is CASSRTGFSGRSSTDTQYF. CDR3 DNA sequence: TGTGCCAGCAGTAGGACAGGCTTTAGCGGGAGATCTTCGACAGATACGCAGTATTTT.

Many counts were recorded for this clonotype. This chain connects TRBV10-3 to TRBJ2-7; D could derive from TRBD1 or TRBD2 (5 bases each). The germline V and J ends were trimmed by 6 bases and 4 bases, with 16 bases remaining between them. Germline-derived CDR1 and CDR2 are ENHRY and SYGVKD. The CDR3 runs 14 residues. The CDR3 sequence is CAIRGTDLIYEQYF. The CDR3 DNA is TGTGCCATCAGGGGGACCGACCTGATTTACGAGCAGTACTTC.

This clonotype turned up a few times. The genes are TRBV3-1 and TRBJ1-4; D uncertain. CDR1 LGHDT and CDR2 YNNKEL come from the germline V gene (reference sequence). The CDR3 covers 17 residues. Trimming removed 0 bases from V and 1 base from J, with 12 bases in between. CDR3 sequence (DNA): TGTGCCAGCAGCCAAGAAGGGAGAGGGAGAACTAATGAAAAACTGTTTTTT. This codes for CASSQEGRGRTNEKLFF.

In this sample, this clonotype turned up many times. The chain couples TRBV12-3 or TRBV12-4 to TRBJ2-3; no firm D call. CDR3 length: 17 residues. V gave up 3 bases and J gave up 5 bases, with 21 bases separating them. CDR3 in amino acids: CASSFTASYSLVDTQYF. The CDR3 DNA is TGTGCCAGCAGTTTTACCGCGAGCTATTCCCTCGTAGATACGCAGTATTTT.

This clonotype has ten or more counts. CDR3 sequence reads: CASSLSQGMETQYF. The CDR3, as DNA: TGTGCCAGCAGTTTAAGTCAGGGGATGGAGACCCAGTACTTC. This chain links TRBV12-3 or TRBV12-4 with TRBJ2-5, with D perhaps matching TRBD1 (6 bases). This CDR3 has 14 residues. Trimming removed 2 bases from V and 5 bases from J, with 12 bases in between.

This clonotype was seen ten or more times. With only one base between it and a far larger clone, this is likely a read error. The chain joins TRBV28 to TRBJ2-1; D is perhaps TRBD2 (6 bases). This CDR3 comprises 13 residues. Trimming took 7 bases from V and 9 from J, leaving 16 bases between them. Germline-derived CDR1 and CDR2 are MDHEN and SYDVKM. CDR3 in amino acids: CASTTGTSFEQFF. The CDR3, as DNA: TGTGCCAGCACCACCGGGACTTCCTTTGAGCAGTTCTTC.

This clonotype was seen repeatedly, ten times or more. V gene TRBV20-1 combines with J gene TRBJ2-5; 7 nucleotides line up with TRBD2. This CDR3 comprises 12 residues. Germline V lookup: CDR1 DFQATT, CDR2 SNEGSKA (reference sequence). The ends lost 3 bases at V and 4 bases at J; junction bases unmatched: 2. The CDR3 nucleotides are TGCAGTGCTAGTTGGGAGGGAGAGACCCAGTACTTC. Protein: CSASWEGETQYF.

The genes are TRBV20-1 and TRBJ1-2; possible D gene TRBD1, 5 bases. Germline V CDR1 and CDR2: DFQATT, SNEGSKA (reference sequence). This CDR3 comprises 14 residues. The V end was cut by 0 bases, the J end by 4 bases, with 12 bases between. The CDR3 loop reads CSARDPRAIYGYTF. Written as DNA, the CDR3 is TGCAGTGCTAGAGACCCCAGGGCCATCTATGGCTACACCTTC.

CDR3 region: CASSRVAGVEQYF. CDR3 in DNA: TGCGCCAGCAGTAGAGTGGCGGGAGTTGAGCAGTACTTC. The gene calls are TRBV5-1 and TRBJ2-7; TRBD2 matches at 7 bases. In germline, CDR1 is SGHRS, CDR2 YFSETQ. Germline trimming cut 5 bases from V and 7 bases from J; bases unmatched to any gene: 9. The CDR3 has 13 amino acids.

This clonotype was recorded a few times. The V call is TRBV29-1, the J call TRBJ1-4; D call uncertain. Trimming pared 0 bases from V and 2 bases from J, leaving 10 bases between. The CDR3 covers 15 residues. CDR1 SQVTM and CDR2 ANQGSEA come from the germline V gene. The CDR3 here is CSVEDWGNTNEKLFF. CDR3 sequence (DNA): TGCAGCGTTGAAGATTGGGGTAACACTAATGAAAAACTGTTTTTT.

The chain employs TRBV6-1 and TRBJ2-2; D may be TRBD2 (5 bases). V lost 4 bases and J lost 3, with 15 bases in between. This CDR3 is built from 16 residues. In germline, CDR1 is MNHNS, CDR2 SASEGT. The CDR3 region is CASSGFTSVDTGELFF. The CDR3 DNA reads TGTGCCAGCAGTGGTTTTACTAGTGTGGACACCGGGGAGCTGTTTTTT.

This chain links TRBV7-9 with TRBJ1-1; a weak D match, TRBD1 (5 bases). V was trimmed by 1 base and J by 4 bases, leaving 19 bases between them. Per germline, CDR1 SEHNR and CDR2 FQNEAQ (reference sequence). This CDR3 has 17 amino acids. The CDR3 protein is CASSLGVGLKGSTEAFF. The DNA of the CDR3 is TGTGCCAGCAGCTTAGGGGTAGGACTGAAGGGGAGCACTGAAGCTTTCTTT.

This clonotype was observed a few times. The genes are TRBV25-1 and TRBJ2-3; TRBD2 matches 10 bases. From germline, CDR1 is MGHDK and CDR2 SYGVNS. The length of the CDR3 is 17 residues. With V trimmed by 3 bases and J by 0 bases, 6 bases remained unmatched. The CDR3 DNA follows: TGTGCCAGCAGTGACAGCGGGAGGGCCCCCAGCACAGATACGCAGTATTTT. It yields the protein CASSDSGRAPSTDTQYF.

This clonotype was seen only a few times. The V and J genes are TRBV5-4 and TRBJ2-7; D gene unclear. Between the trimmed V and J ends, which lost 0 bases and 6 bases, there was a span of 10 bases. Germline-derived CDR1 and CDR2 are SGHNT and YYREEE (reference sequence). CDR3 length: 13 amino acids. CDR3 region: CASSLVPESEQYF. The DNA for the CDR3 is TGTGCCAGCAGCTTGGTTCCGGAATCCGAGCAGTACTTC.

This clonotype came up many times. The chain is built from TRBV7-3 and TRBJ2-2; TRBD2 matches at 9 bases. CDR3 size: 15 residues. J lost 7 bases, V lost 0 bases, and 3 bases had no gene match. Germline V gives CDR1 SGHTA, CDR2 FQGTGA. This CDR3 is CASSLTSGSGGELFF. The CDR3 bases are TGTGCCAGCAGCTTAACTAGCGGGAGTGGCGGGGAGCTGTTTTTT.